This T cell receptor (beta chain) originates from a study of shared clonotypes between healthy human individuals. About the research overall: Donor composition was a couple of women and a few men, aged 18 to 49.

Study results and caveats: Non-shared clonotypes displayed generation probabilities falling below those of clonotypes present in all four donors.

Regarding this clone: Its antigen is not known.

The V end was cut by 4 bases, the J end by 6 bases, with 18 bases between. Germline V gives CDR1 SEHNR, CDR2 FQNEAQ (reference sequence). This CDR3 region has 15 residues. Clones were sequenced by immunoSEQ multiplex PCR, and TCRdb holds only the in-frame ones, with some missing. The sample contains approximately 720,000 clones, about 90% of which appear only once. The naive CD8 subset, CD45RO-negative cells positively selected for CCR7, excluded terminally differentiated effector memory CD45RA+ cells. Every one of the donors was a Caucasian adult that lived in Nashville, Tennessee. Sequenced material: naive CD8+ T cells sorted from blood. The chain joins TRBV7-9 to TRBJ1-2, with TRBD1 as a possible D gene (5 bases). The origin of this receptor is a man younger than 45 in good health. CDR3 loop: CASSWNRDGLNGYTF. CDR3 in DNA: TGTGCCAGCAGCTGGAACCGGGACGGCTTAAATGGCTACACCTTC.